These 28 T cell receptor beta chains were all obtained from the same sample, sequenced in a study of blood T cell repertoires in COVID-19 (dated by TCRdb to between 2020 and 2021). Library preparation used the immunoSEQ multiplex PCR assay. In its TCRdb copy, this immuneACCESS table keeps in-frame sequences only and misses some clones. Where compared with another copy, unresolved V genes explain less than half of these, and the others have no known cause. This sample lists 150,000 or so clones; roughly 83% were detected once. The ten largest clones take up about 5% of the sample. Sample: PBMCs or T cells enriched from blood (not recorded which). Source of these receptors: a man in his 70s who had been exposed to COVID-19.

Only a few counts were recorded for this clone. The rearrangement joins TRBV6-1 to TRBJ1-6; D is unclear. The CDR3 runs 16 residues. From germline, CDR1 is MNHNS and CDR2 SASEGT. The V and J ends lost 3 bases and 0 bases respectively, with 9 bases between them. The CDR3 nucleotides are TGTGCCAGCAGTGATGGGCATAGCTCCTATAATTCACCCCTCCACTTT. Translation: CASSDGHSSYNSPLHF.

The J gene is TRBJ1-1, the V gene TRBV7-8; D unresolved. This CDR3 is 11 amino acids long. CDR1 and CDR2 from the germline V gene are SGHVS and FQNEAQ. Trimming stripped 5 bases from V and 3 bases from J, with 4 bases between. The CDR3 is CASSPYTEAFF. CDR3 nucleotides: TGTGCCAGCAGCCCGTACACTGAAGCTTTCTTT.

On this clone: Within the sample, other DNA sequences also encode this same CDR3. The chain is built from TRBV12-3 or TRBV12-4 and TRBJ2-5; maybe TRBD1 (5 bases). V was cut by 5 bases and J by 2 bases, with 6 bases left in between. CDR3 length equals 12 residues. CDR3 DNA: TGTGCCAGCAGTCCAGGGCAAGAGACCCAGTACTTC. Translated, it gives CASSPGQETQYF.

The chain carries TRBV2 and TRBJ2-7, with D uncertain. The CDR3 covers 10 residues. Germline assignment: CDR1 SNHLY and CDR2 FYNNEI. V lost 6 bases, J lost 3 bases, and 3 bases lay in between. CDR3 residues: CASRYYEQYF. CDR3 bases: TGTGCCAGCAGATACTACGAGCAGTACTTC.

Here the CDR3 DNA reads TGTGCCAGCAGTTTTGTCGCAGGGCAGGTTTCACCCCTCCACTTT. Amino acid sequence: CASSFVAGQVSPLHF. The chain has TRBV27 and TRBJ1-6; TRBD1 is a possible D gene (5 bases). V was clipped by 3 bases and J by 9 bases, with 15 bases between them. The germline gives CDR1 MNHEY, CDR2 SMNVEV (reference sequence). This CDR3 comprises 15 residues.

The J gene is TRBJ1-1, the V gene TRBV7-2; no definite D call. The CDR3 covers 14 residues. Trimming took off 1 base at V and 5 bases at J, with 11 bases between the two ends. Germline CDR1 reads SGHTA; CDR2 reads FQGNSA. CDR3 DNA: TGTGCCAGCAGCTTAGAGGCAGTCGGGACTGAAGCTTTCTTT. Translation: CASSLEAVGTEAFF.

In DNA, the CDR3 is TGTGCCAGCAGCCAAGTCCGGAATGAGCAGTTCTTC. Translating gives CASSQVRNEQFF. The V and J genes are TRBV3-1 (or the pseudogene TRBV3-2) and TRBJ2-1; no firm D call. Between the trimmed V and J ends, which lost 1 base and 7 bases, there was a span of 5 bases. Germline V gene data show CDR1 as LGHDT and CDR2 as YNNKEL (reference sequence). The CDR3 totals 12 residues.

This clone turned up a few times. J is TRBJ1-1 and V is TRBV11-2; D unclear. There are 14 residues in the CDR3. Germline lookup yields CDR1 SGHAT and CDR2 FQNNGV. Deletions cut 1 base from V and 5 bases from J, with 11 bases between. DNA of the CDR3: TGTGCCAGCAGCTTAGCAACGGGGAGGACTGAAGCTTTCTTT. Translation: CASSLATGRTEAFF.

The rearrangement uses TRBV7-6 and TRBJ1-4; D may be TRBD1 (6 bases). CDR3 size: 17 residues. V gave up 5 bases and J gave up 0 bases, with 16 bases separating them. Looked up from germline, CDR1 is SGHVS and CDR2 is FNYEAQ. The CDR3 spells CASSAQQGGSTNEKLFF. The CDR3 nucleotides read TGTGCCAGCAGCGCCCAACAGGGTGGCTCAACTAATGAAAAACTGTTTTTT.

The V call is TRBV29-1, the J call TRBJ2-5, with 9 bases lining up with TRBD1. The CDR3 spans 12 residues. Germline trimming cut 6 bases from V and 3 bases from J; bases unmatched to any gene: 2. From germline, CDR1 is SQVTM and CDR2 ANQGSEA. DNA for the CDR3: TGCAGCGTGGGACAGGGCGAAGAGACCCAGTACTTC. Its translation is CSVGQGEETQYF.

The chain recombines TRBV5-4 with TRBJ1-1, with 7 bases identical to TRBD1. Germline V CDR1 and CDR2: SGHNT, YYREEE (reference sequence). With V trimmed by 1 base and J by 5 bases, 5 bases remained unmatched. The CDR3 has 14 amino acids. CDR3 loop: CASSLRQGGTEAFF. CDR3 sequence (DNA): TGTGCCAGCAGCTTGAGACAGGGTGGGACTGAAGCTTTCTTT.

The genes are TRBV3-1 (or the pseudogene TRBV3-2) and TRBJ1-2; 10 positions match TRBD1. CDR1 is LGHDT, CDR2 YNNKEL, per germline (reference sequence). CDR3 length: 17 amino acids. The junction had 7 bases not matched to a gene; V was cut back by 0 bases and J by 3 bases. The CDR3 nucleotides are TGTGCCAGCAGCCAAGATAGGGGACAGGGGATTGACTATGGCTACACCTTC. Protein sequence: CASSQDRGQGIDYGYTF.

In this sample, this clone turned up once. V is TRBV27 and J is TRBJ2-1, with a weak D call TRBD2 (6 bases). Germline assignment: CDR1 MNHEY and CDR2 SMNVEV (reference sequence). V lost 6 bases and J lost 0, with 15 bases in between. The CDR3 runs 16 residues. CDR3 DNA sequence: TGTGCCAGCAGGCTACGGACTACGAGCTCCTACAATGAGCAGTTCTTC. Protein sequence: CASRLRTTSSYNEQFF.

The chain is built from TRBV10-3 and TRBJ1-2; the D gene is possibly TRBD1 (5 bases). CDR1 ENHRY and CDR2 SYGVKD come from the germline V gene. The CDR3 has 13 residues. The V end lost 6 bases, the J end lost 1 base, and 9 bases lay between the germline ends. The CDR3 region has the DNA TGTGCCATCAGACGTGACAGTAACTATGGCTACACCTTC. Translation gives CAIRRDSNYGYTF.

V usage is TRBV6-2 or TRBV6-3 and J usage is TRBJ2-2; no clear D gene. Germline V CDR1 and CDR2: MNHEY, SVGEGT. The CDR3 has 15 residues. The germline V and J ends were trimmed by 5 bases and 4 bases, with 14 bases remaining between them. The CDR3 sequence is CASSRRSSGTGELFF. The CDR3 DNA sequence: TGTGCCAGCAGTCGCCGTAGCTCGGGCACCGGGGAGCTGTTTTTT.

The V gene is TRBV18, the J gene TRBJ1-2; D is unresolved. Trimming cost V 1 base and J 0 bases, with 6 bases left between them. The CDR3 covers 14 residues. Germline CDR1 is KGHSH and CDR2 is LQKENI. The CDR3 reads CASSPLATNYGYTF. In DNA, the CDR3 is TGTGCCAGCTCACCACTGGCAACTAACTATGGCTACACCTTC.

The genes are TRBV14 and TRBJ1-5, with D hard to call. V was trimmed by 6 bases and J by 3 bases, leaving 15 bases between them. CDR3 length: 15 residues. In germline, CDR1 is SGHDN, CDR2 FVKESK. The CDR3 region is CASSPGDTPNQPQHF. The CDR3 nucleotides are TGTGCCAGCAGTCCCGGGGATACCCCCAATCAGCCCCAGCATTTT.

The chain has TRBV18 and TRBJ2-7; TRBD1 agrees at 10 bases. CDR1 is KGHSH and CDR2 is LQKENI in the germline V gene. CDR3 length: 15 amino acids. With 0 bases clipped from V and 3 bases from J, the junction kept 2 bases outside the gene matches. The CDR3 loop reads CASSPPGQGSYEQYF. The CDR3 DNA sequence: TGTGCCAGCTCACCACCGGGACAGGGGAGCTACGAGCAGTACTTC. The full variable domain, completed using reference TRBV18 and TRBJ2-7, is NAGVMQNPRHLVRRRGQEARLRCSPMKGHSHVYWYRQLPEEGLKFMVYLQKENIIDESGMPKERFSAEFPKEGPSILRIQQVVRGDSAAYFCASSPPGQGSYEQYFGPGTRLTVT.

The V and J genes are TRBV4-3 and TRBJ2-7; 8 nucleotides match TRBD2. This CDR3 comprises 15 residues. Trimming took 0 bases from V and 2 from J; bases not matched to a gene: 3. CDR1 and CDR2 from the germline V gene are LGHNA and YSLEER. The CDR3 nucleotides read TGCGCCAGCAGCCAAGATCGGGGGGGGACCTACGAGCAGTACTTC. The encoded protein is CASSQDRGGTYEQYF.

Comments on this clone: Other DNA variants within this sample encode the same CDR3. The V and J genes are TRBV7-2 and TRBJ2-5, with 10 bases identical to TRBD1. CDR1 is SGHTA and CDR2 is FQGNSA in the germline V gene. The CDR3 is 15 amino acids. V was pared by 5 bases and J by 2 bases, with 5 bases of the junction left unmatched. CDR3 nucleotides: TGTGCCAGCAGCCCCAGGACAGGGGGACAAGAGACCCAGTACTTC. Translation: CASSPRTGGQETQYF.

DNA for the CDR3: TGTGCCAGCAGCACCCGACAGGCCGGTGGCGGCTACACCTTC. Amino acids: CASSTRQAGGGYTF. The rearrangement joins TRBV11-2 to TRBJ1-2; D possibly corresponds to TRBD1 (6 bases). This CDR3 has 14 residues. CDR1 and CDR2 (germline): SGHAT, FQNNGV. V was cut by 5 bases and J by 8 bases, with 18 bases left in between.

The V call is TRBV20-1, the J call TRBJ1-6, with D tentatively TRBD1 (5 bases). The germline V gene has CDR1 DFQATT and CDR2 SNEGSKA (reference sequence). V dropped 3 bases and J dropped 5 bases, with 17 bases sitting between them. This CDR3 region has 16 residues. This CDR3 reads CSASLTGWANNSPLHF. The CDR3 DNA follows: TGCAGTGCTAGTCTCACAGGTTGGGCTAATAATTCACCCCTCCACTTT.

The chain is built from TRBV5-5 and TRBJ1-5, with D perhaps TRBD1 (5 bases). The CDR3 spans 15 residues. Trimming cost V 0 bases and J 4 bases, with 11 bases left between them. Looked up from germline, CDR1 is SGHKS and CDR2 is YYEKEE (reference sequence). CDR3 bases: TGTGCCAGCAGCTTGGCAGGGTTGGGGAATCAGCCCCAGCATTTT. Encoded protein: CASSLAGLGNQPQHF.

This clone was detected only once. The chain joins TRBV11-2 to TRBJ1-6; D gene uncertain. The CDR3 spans 17 residues. The germline V and J ends were trimmed by 5 bases and 3 bases, with 17 bases remaining between them. Looked up from germline, CDR1 is SGHAT and CDR2 is FQNNGV. The chain's CDR3 is CASSLLGRTNYNSPLHF. CDR3 DNA: TGTGCCAGCAGCCTACTAGGGCGGACGAACTATAATTCACCCCTCCACTTT.

V is TRBV18 and J is TRBJ1-2, with D possibly being TRBD1 (5 bases). This CDR3 region has 14 residues. Trimming removed 3 bases at V and 7 bases at J, with 15 bases between. Looked up from germline, CDR1 is KGHSH and CDR2 is LQKENI. This CDR3 reads CASSPSGGRVGYTF. The CDR3 DNA reads as TGTGCCAGCTCACCTTCGGGAGGCAGGGTTGGCTACACCTTC.

The J gene is TRBJ2-7, the V gene TRBV3-1 (or the pseudogene TRBV3-2); tentative D call: TRBD1 (6 bases). The CDR3 length is 11 residues. Germline V gene sequence: CDR1 LGHDT, CDR2 YNNKEL (reference sequence). Trimming pared 8 bases from V and 5 bases from J, leaving 10 bases between. CDR3 bases: TGTGCCAGCCAGGGGCTCGACGAGCAGTACTTC. Amino acid sequence: CASQGLDEQYF.

The gene calls are TRBV4-2 and TRBJ2-1; 8 bases agree with TRBD2. Germline V gene data show CDR1 as LGHNA and CDR2 as YNFKEQ. The CDR3 spans 16 residues. V lost 0 bases and J lost 1; bases outside the gene matches: 2. CDR3 coding DNA: TGTGCCAGCAGCCAAGAGGAGCGGGGGTCCTACAATGAGCAGTTCTTC. Amino acid sequence: CASSQEERGSYNEQFF.

The CDR3 here is CASSFGTGPRTEAFF. CDR3 nucleotide sequence: TGTGCCAGCAGTTTCGGGACAGGGCCCCGAACTGAAGCTTTCTTT. This sequence joins TRBV28 and TRBJ1-1; TRBD1 matches 9 bases. Germline V gives CDR1 MDHEN, CDR2 SYDVKM. The CDR3 is 15 amino acids. With 3 bases clipped from V and 5 bases from J, the junction kept 7 bases outside the gene matches.